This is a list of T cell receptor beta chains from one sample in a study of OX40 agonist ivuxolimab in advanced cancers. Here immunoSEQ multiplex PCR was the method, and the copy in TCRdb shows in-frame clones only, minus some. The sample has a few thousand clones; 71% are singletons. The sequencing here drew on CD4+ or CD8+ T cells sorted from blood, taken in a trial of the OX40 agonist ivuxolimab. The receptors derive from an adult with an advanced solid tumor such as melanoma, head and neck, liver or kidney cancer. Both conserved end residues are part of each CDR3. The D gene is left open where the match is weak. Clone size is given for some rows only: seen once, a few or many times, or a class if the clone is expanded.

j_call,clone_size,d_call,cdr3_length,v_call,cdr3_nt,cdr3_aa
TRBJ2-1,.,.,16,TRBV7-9,TGTGCCAGCAGCTTCGGTTACGGTAGTACCCACAATGAGCAGTTCTTC,CASSFGYGSTHNEQFF
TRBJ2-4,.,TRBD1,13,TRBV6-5,TGTGCCAGCAGTTACTCGGGACAGGGTACTCAGTACTTC,CASSYSGQGTQYF
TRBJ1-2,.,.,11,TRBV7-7,TGTGCCAGCAGTGAGAATGAAGAACCACCCTTC,CASSENEEPPF
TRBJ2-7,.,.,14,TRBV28,TGTGCCAGCAGACTCGAGGACAGTTCCTACGAGCAGTACTTC,CASRLEDSSYEQYF
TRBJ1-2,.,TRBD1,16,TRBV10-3,TGTGCCATCACCAAGGGGACAGGGGAAGCTAACTATGGCTACACCTTC,CAITKGTGEANYGYTF
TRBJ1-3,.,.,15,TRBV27,TGTGCCAGCAGTTTCGACAGCTCCTCTGGAAACACCATATATTTT,CASSFDSSSGNTIYF
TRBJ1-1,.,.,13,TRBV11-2,TGTGCCAGCAGTTTTGCTAGTTTCGTGGAAGCTTTCTTT,CASSFASFVEAFF
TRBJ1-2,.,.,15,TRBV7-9,TGTGCCAGCAGCTTAGTAGGGTGGACAGACGACGGCTACACCTTC,CASSLVGWTDDGYTF
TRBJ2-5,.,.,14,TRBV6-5,TGTGCCAGCAGTTACAATCGGGGAAGAGAGACCCAGTACTTC,CASSYNRGRETQYF
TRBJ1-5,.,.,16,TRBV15,TGTGCCACCAGCAGTACCGTGGCCGGGTTTAATCAGCCCCAGCATTTT,CATSSTVAGFNQPQHF
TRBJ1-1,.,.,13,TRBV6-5,TGTGCCAGCGCTCGTAGGGAGAACACTGAAGCTTTCTTT,CASARRENTEAFF
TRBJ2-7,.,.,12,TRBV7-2,TGTGCCAGCCGGCTGGGTTTGTACGAGCAGTACTTC,CASRLGLYEQYF
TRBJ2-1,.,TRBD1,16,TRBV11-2,TGTGCCAGCAGCCCCACGACAGGGAACCCCTACAATGAGCAGTTCTTC,CASSPTTGNPYNEQFF
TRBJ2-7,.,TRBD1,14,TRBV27,TGTGCCAGCAGTCGACAGGGGGTCCCCTACGAGCAGTACTTC,CASSRQGVPYEQYF
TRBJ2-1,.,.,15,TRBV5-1,TGCGCCAGCAGCTGGGCGAGGACTGGGGGAAATGAGCAGTTCTTC,CASSWARTGGNEQFF
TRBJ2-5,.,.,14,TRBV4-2,TGTGCCAGCAGCCTTGAGAGCATAGGAGAGACCCAGTACTTC,CASSLESIGETQYF
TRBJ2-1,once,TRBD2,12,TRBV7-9,TGTTGGAGCGGGAGATGGGTCAATGAGCAGTTCTTC,CWSGRWVNEQFF
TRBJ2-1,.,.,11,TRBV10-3,TGTGCCACCTCGGTCGGCAATGAGCAGTTCTTC,CATSVGNEQFF
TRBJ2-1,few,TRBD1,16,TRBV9,TGTGCCAGCAGCGTACCGACAGGGGGCGAAATCAATGAGCAGTTCTTC,CASSVPTGGEINEQFF
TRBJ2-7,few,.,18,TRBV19,TGTGCCAGTAGTCCGGGACTGGTCGGGGAAGGGTTCTCCTACGAGCAGTACTTC,CASSPGLVGEGFSYEQYF
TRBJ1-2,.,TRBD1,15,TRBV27,TGTGCCGGCGGGATCCGGGACAGAGGCCCGGCTGGCTACACCTTC,CAGGIRDRGPAGYTF
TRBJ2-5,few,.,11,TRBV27,TGTGCCAGCAGAACGGGGGTGGCCCAGTACTTC,CASRTGVAQYF
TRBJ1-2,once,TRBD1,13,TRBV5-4,TGTGCCAGCAGCTTGGGGACAGGGCGAGGCTACACCTTC,CASSLGTGRGYTF
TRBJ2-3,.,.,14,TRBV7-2,TGTGCCAGCAGCTTAGCGGGTAGCACAGATACGCAGTATTTT,CASSLAGSTDTQYF
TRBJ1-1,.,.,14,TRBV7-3,TGTGCCAGCAGCTACACTGGTCGGGGCACTGAAGCTTTCTTT,CASSYTGRGTEAFF
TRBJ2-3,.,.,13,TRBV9,TGTGCCAGCAGCGGGGAGTTGGAAGATACGCAGTATTTT,CASSGELEDTQYF
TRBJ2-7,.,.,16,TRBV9,TGTGCCAGCAGCCCTGGGTGGGGGAAGTTCTCCTACGAGCAGTACTTC,CASSPGWGKFSYEQYF
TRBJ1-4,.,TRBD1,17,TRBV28,TGTGCCAGCAGTCCGACTGCCCAGGGGGCGATCAATGAAAAACTGTTTTTT,CASSPTAQGAINEKLFF
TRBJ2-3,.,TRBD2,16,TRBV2,TGTGCCAGCAGTGGCCCGGGACTAGCGGGGACTGATACGCAGTATTTT,CASSGPGLAGTDTQYF
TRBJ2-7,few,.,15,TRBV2,TGTGCCAGCAGTGAAATCGGGTCCCCAGCCTACGAGCAGTACTTC,CASSEIGSPAYEQYF
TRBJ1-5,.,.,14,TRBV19,TGTGCCAGTAGTATGGGGGATAGCAATCAGCCCCAGCATTTT,CASSMGDSNQPQHF
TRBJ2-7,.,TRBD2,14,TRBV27,TGTGCCAGCAGTTTGGCGGGAGGGCCTCGTGAGCAGTACTTC,CASSLAGGPREQYF
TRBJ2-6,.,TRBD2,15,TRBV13,TGTGCCAGCAGCTCGGGGGGCTCTGGGGCCAACGTCCTGACTTTC,CASSSGGSGANVLTF
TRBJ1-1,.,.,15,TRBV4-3,TGCGCCAGCAGCCAAGGACATAGACGTAACACTGAAGCTTTCTTT,CASSQGHRRNTEAFF
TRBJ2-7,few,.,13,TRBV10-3,TGTGCCATCAGTGAGAGATTCTCCTACGAGCAGTACTTC,CAISERFSYEQYF
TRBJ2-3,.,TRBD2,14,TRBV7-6,TGTGCCAGCAGCCTTAGCGGGAGCCCAGATACGCAGTATTTT,CASSLSGSPDTQYF
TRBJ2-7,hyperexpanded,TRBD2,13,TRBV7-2,TGTGCCAGCTCTAGCGGGGGGGCCTACGAGCAGTACTTC,CASSSGGAYEQYF
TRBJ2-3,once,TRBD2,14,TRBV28,TGTGCCAGCAGTTTATTGGGACTAACAGATACGCAGTATTTT,CASSLLGLTDTQYF
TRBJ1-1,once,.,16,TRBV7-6,TGTGCCAGCAGCTTAGCGTCAGGTCATATGAACACTGAAGCTTTCTTT,CASSLASGHMNTEAFF
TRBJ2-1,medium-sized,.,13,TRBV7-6,TGTGCCAGCAGCTTAGGGGCCTACAATGAGCAGTTCTTC,CASSLGAYNEQFF
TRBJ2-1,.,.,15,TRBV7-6,TGTGCCAGCAGCTTAGGGCCCGGGGCCAACAATGAGCAGTTCTTC,CASSLGPGANNEQFF
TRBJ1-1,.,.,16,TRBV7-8,TGTGCCAGCAGCCTCACCCAGCCAGGAGGCGACACTGAAGCTTTCTTT,CASSLTQPGGDTEAFF
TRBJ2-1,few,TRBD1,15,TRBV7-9,TGTGCCAGCAGACCCACAGGGGGTACGGTGAATGAGCAGTTCTTC,CASRPTGGTVNEQFF
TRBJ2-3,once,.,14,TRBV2,TGTGCTACCCAAGTGGGGATCGGGCCAGATACGCAGTATTTT,CATQVGIGPDTQYF
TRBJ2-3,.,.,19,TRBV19,TGTGCCAGTAGTTCCCGGGAGCCCGTTGGTCAATCTAGCACAAATACGCAGTATTTT,CASSSREPVGQSSTNTQYF
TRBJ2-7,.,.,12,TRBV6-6,TGTGCCAGCAGTTACGGGTTTTCCGAGCAGTACTTC,CASSYGFSEQYF
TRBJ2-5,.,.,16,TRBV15,TGTGCCACCAGCAGAGGTAGCGCCACCAGTAAAGAGACCCAGTACTTC,CATSRGSATSKETQYF
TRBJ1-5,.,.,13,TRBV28,TGTGCCAGCAGTTTAGGAAGGTTGGAGCCCCAGCATTTT,CASSLGRLEPQHF
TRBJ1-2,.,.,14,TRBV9,TGTGCCAGCACCGAATCCGGGACAAGCTATGGCTACACCTTC,CASTESGTSYGYTF
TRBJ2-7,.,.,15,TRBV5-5,TGTGCCAGCAGCCCGTGGGGGGGCACAACCTACGAGCAGTACTTC,CASSPWGGTTYEQYF